A single count supports the clone carrying this TCR beta chain. This sample was included in a study of blood T cell repertoires in COVID-19. As for the study in general: Collection of acute and convalescent COVID-19 samples took place in the United States, Italy and Spain. Sources were T cells, B-cell-depleted T cells, or PBMCs; the material itself was cDNA or gDNA.

As handled by the study authors: Quantification of nucleated cells was approximated via reference gene primer amplification. Repertoires were generated with immunoSEQ multiplex PCR, while TCRdb's copy carries only in-frame clones and drops some. Clone size and V and J calls were adopted from that table, with D and trimming inferred from the DNA. In the table there are roughly 76,000 clones, about nine tenths of which are singletons. Per the germline V gene, CDR1 is SGHVS and CDR2 is FQNEAQ. The CDR3 is made up of 15 amino acids. J gave up 10 bases and V 3 bases, and 4 bases lay outside the gene matches.

The sequence was obtained from a woman aged 18-29 years with acute or convalescent COVID-19. The chain has TRBV7-8 and TRBJ1-6, with 12 bases identical to TRBD1. Sequencing was performed on peripheral blood. This CDR3 is CASSFRDRGLSPLHF. In DNA form, the CDR3 reads TGTGCCAGCAGCTTCCGGGACAGGGGGCTCTCACCCCTCCACTTT.